The T cell receptor (beta chain) under discussion was sequenced for a study of shared clonotypes between healthy human individuals. In the naive CD8 group, cells lacked CD45RO and were positively selected for CCR7, so terminally differentiated effector memory CD45RA+ cells were left out. The protocol was immunoSEQ multiplex PCR, while the TCRdb copy is restricted to in-frame clones and leaves out a portion. This table has fewer than 800,000 clones, about 91% appearing once. Germline V CDR1 and CDR2: SQVTM, ANQGSEA. V lost 8 bases, J lost 7 bases, and 7 bases stayed unmatched. The CDR3 loop spans 11 amino acids.

The source material was naive CD8+ T cells sorted from blood. The clonotype comes from a young man in good health. J is TRBJ2-7 and V is TRBV29-1; 8 bases are a match to TRBD1. Here the CDR3 reads CSIGQGGEQYF. The CDR3 DNA follows: TGCAGCATCGGACAGGGAGGTGAGCAGTACTTC.